This T cell receptor beta chain originates from a study (dated by TCRdb to about 2015). At the level of the whole study: The study tested whether tumor-infiltrating Tregs in breast cancer are recruited from blood Tregs or converted in situ from other CD4+ T cell subsets. What the work shows at the level of the full study, not this receptor alone: Tumor-infiltrating Treg TCR alpha and beta sequences overlapped most with tumor naive CD4+ T cells, then with blood naive CD4+ T cells. The TCR gene usage of tumor memory CD4+ T cells clustered together with blood and lymph node memory CD4+ cells and with lymph node naive CD4+ cells. The larger-cohort validation was restricted to a single TCR beta V-J rearrangement rather than whole repertoires.

To purify naive CD4+ T cells, the Miltenyi Naive CD4+ T Cell Isolation kit was used, and CD25 microbeads served to deplete Tregs. Tregs, naive and memory CD4+ T cells from tumor, blood and ipsilateral draining lymph nodes of a handful of breast cancer patients underwent full-length TCR alpha and beta sequencing. Tumor tissue and lymph nodes obtained from ipsilateral axillary dissection were perfused with PBS, minced and then digested with collagenase I and hyaluronidase. Ficoll density gradient centrifugation was used to isolate mononuclear cells from either lymph nodes or around 51 ml of peripheral blood. A purity exceeding 90% was confirmed by FACS for the sorted cell populations. Comments on this clonotype: Its antigen is unknown. No base quality information exists; no much larger clone differs at one position.

CDR1 and CDR2, looked up from the germline V gene (reference sequence), are SEHNR and FQNEAQ. V is clipped by 5 bases and J by 0 bases, and the sequence between their germline boundaries is 10 bases long. Counted from cysteine to phenylalanine, this CDR3 has 14 amino acids. The read is trimmed to its CDR3 DNA, 42 bases read in frame from base 1. Full-length TCR variable regions were amplified by 5' RACE PCR with constant-region reverse primers, followed by semi-nested PCR with Nested Universal Primer A. The ReliaPrep RNA Cell Miniprep System was used to extract total RNA, which was then reverse transcribed into 5'RACE-ready cDNA with the SMARTer RACE 5'/3' Kit. An Illumina MiSeq was used to sequence the full-length TCR alpha and beta libraries, which had been barcoded with multiplex adaptors. Per the original workflow: For each of nine subset-tissue groups, sequencing data from the five patients were pooled, and the groups were compared by unsupervised clustering of TCR gene usage. Repertoire similarity was calculated with the Morisita-Horn index, weighting shared sequences by their contribution to each repertoire. TCRdb trimmed public reads at Q25 via fastp, called clones via MiXCR and kept in-frame beta chains. Identical CDR3 proteins give one entry, which carries the most common genes and DNA. The V and J calls here are based on TCRdb, not the publication. A total of roughly 40,000 distinct CDR3 sequences appear in this sample, under 20% of them only once. Jointly, the top ten make up approximately 3% of the sample.

Recombination joined TRBV7-9 with TRBJ1-1, with TRBD1 tentatively as D gene (5 bases match). The source of this sequence is a female donor with breast cancer. Sequencing was done on a sample of naive CD4+ T cells sorted from a lymph node. The label giving this sample's cell subset or site can be read as: naive CD4+ T cells, CD4+CD45RA+CD25-. The CDR3 reads CASSLGGVNTEAFF. The DNA sequence is as follows: TGTGCCAGCAGCCTCGGGGGAGTGAACACTGAAGCTTTCTTT.